What follows describes a single TCR beta chain. This clone's antigen is unknown. No much larger clonotype is one base removed from it; base qualities were not supplied. CDR1 and CDR2 are read off the germline V gene as LGHNA and YSLEER. Here V drops 4 bases and J drops 10 bases, and the junction holds 4 bases not matched to any gene. The cysteine opens and the phenylalanine closes a CDR3 of 12 amino acids. Only CDR3 DNA remains: 36 bases, in frame from the first base. This sample was taken from a study of blood T cell repertoires in COVID-19 (dated by TCRdb to the early 2020s). Looking at the study overall: Samples covering the acute and convalescent phases of COVID-19 were provided by collaborators in the United States, Italy and Spain. The material from the prospective study consisted of cDNA or gDNA derived from T cells, B-cell-depleted T cells, or PBMCs. Samples were obtained from the ongoing ImmuneRACE study (first 160 participants) and from 950 to 1,500 subjects provided by 6 global collaborators. The sample metadata nearly always contained a de-identified subject ID, COVID-19 status, age in years and sex. The dataset comprised deeply sampled blood TCRbeta repertoires from subjects exposed to, actively infected with, or recovered from COVID-19. The repertoires were released in a freely available public database intended as a resource for research on the immune response to SARS-CoV-2. Where available, HLA class I and class II types were obtained from metadata supplied by the sample provider rather than from assay-based typing.

TCRbeta CDR3 regions were amplified from genomic DNA by means of the immunoSEQ Assay, a bias-controlled multiplex PCR. The authors' pipeline ran thus. Nucleated cell counts per sample were estimated from amplification of reference gene primers within the assay. To quantify the absolute abundance of each unique TCRbeta CDR3 rearrangement, sequence reads were collapsed and filtered. For each sample, productive Simpson clonality was calculated as the square root of Simpson's diversity index across productive rearrangements. TCRdb's version of the immuneACCESS table is confined to in-frame rearrangements and falls short of the full clone set. An unresolved V gene accounts for under half of the shortfall where checked; the remainder is of unknown origin. V, J and clone size derive from that table, while D and trimming were established from the DNA sequence. This sample is represented by roughly 350,000 clones; under 95% of them were singletons. The ten top clones hold around 3.3% of the sample.

Another Seattle source contributed samples from volunteer blood donors who had recovered from COVID-19. Whole blood was collected in K2EDTA tubes by collaborating institutions according to the institutions' own protocols. For TCRbeta analysis, collaborator samples were shipped as frozen whole blood, as isolated PBMCs, or as DNA extracted from either sample type. The paper's findings and limits, for the study overall: The quantity of clinical and demographic metadata differed by source and by participant and was supplied without curation.

The sample was peripheral blood. The receptor comes from a young woman who had recovered from COVID-19. Rearrangement joined TRBV4-3 to TRBJ2-1; 7 junctional bases match TRBD1. The nucleotide sequence is TGCGCCAGCAGCCTAGAGACAGGGGAGCAGTTCTTC. It translates as CASSLETGEQFF.